This paragraph covers one TCR beta chain sequence. Its target is not known. The entry originates in a study of T cell repertoires in cytomegalovirus infection. The wider study: Matching HLA type, along with CMV infection, was indicated by public TCR beta signatures.

TCRdb ran MiXCR on the reads and lists one entry per CDR3 protein. The table has some 700,000 distinct CDR3 sequences, 35% to 45% seen once. Study-wide results and caveats: Using cumulative public TCR beta family frequency, the authors identified those who carried CMV together with the relevant HLA. HLA-C-restricted, CMV-specific TCR beta clonotypes were dominant ex vivo.

Per germline, CDR1 MNHEY and CDR2 SVGEGT. The CDR3 totals 14 residues. Trimming took 2 bases from V and 1 from J, leaving 9 bases between them. The rearrangement links TRBV6-2 or TRBV6-3 to TRBJ2-7, with D perhaps matching TRBD1 or TRBD2 (5 bases each). The source of this sequence is a human donor in good health (CMV status not recorded). Some clones in this sample may be carry-over from other donors' samples. The sequencing input was PBMCs. CDR3 sequence (DNA): TGTGCCAGCAGTTACGGGACCTATTCCTACGAGCAGTACTTC. This codes for CASSYGTYSYEQYF.